This T cell receptor (beta chain) appears in the sequencing data of a study of shared clonotypes between healthy human individuals. Study observations and caveats: Memory subsets generally showed smaller estimated richness than naive subsets did.

The method was immunoSEQ multiplex PCR; TCRdb's version includes in-frame clones alone and lacks a portion of them. The table has 2 million to 2.5 million clones, approximately 96% seen once. Concerning this clone: Its antigen is not known.

The specimen sequenced was naive CD4+ T cells sorted from blood. Subset meaning: CD45RA+ positively selected. The TCR comes from a man aged 18 to 35 in good health.

Written as DNA, the CDR3 is TGCGCCAGCAGCTTGGGTGACGGGATATTAGGTGAAGCTTTCTTT. As protein: CASSLGDGILGEAFF. V usage is TRBV5-1 and J usage is TRBJ1-1; D gene uncertain. V was cut by 0 bases and J by 7 bases, with 16 bases left in between. CDR1 is SGHRS, CDR2 YFSETQ, per germline. This CDR3 spans 15 amino acids.